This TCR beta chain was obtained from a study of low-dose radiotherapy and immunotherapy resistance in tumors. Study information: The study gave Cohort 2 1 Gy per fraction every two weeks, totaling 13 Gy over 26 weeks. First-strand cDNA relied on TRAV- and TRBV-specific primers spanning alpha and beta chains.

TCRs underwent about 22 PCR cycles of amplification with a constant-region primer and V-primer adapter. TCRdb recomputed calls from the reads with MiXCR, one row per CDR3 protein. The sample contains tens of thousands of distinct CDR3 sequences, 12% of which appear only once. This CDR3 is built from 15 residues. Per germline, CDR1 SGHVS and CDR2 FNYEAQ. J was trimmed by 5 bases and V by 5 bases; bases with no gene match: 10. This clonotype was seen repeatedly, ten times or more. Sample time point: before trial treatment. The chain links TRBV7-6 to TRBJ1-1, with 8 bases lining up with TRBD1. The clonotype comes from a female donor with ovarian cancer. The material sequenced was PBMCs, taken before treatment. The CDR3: CASSPDRAQETEAFF. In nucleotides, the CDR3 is TGTGCCAGCAGCCCGGACAGGGCCCAAGAGACTGAAGCTTTCTTT.